Below are 31 T cell receptor beta chains sequenced from a single sample in a study of spatial heterogeneity in lung cancer. TCRdb processed the 5' RACE reads anew with MiXCR; each CDR3 protein has one entry. The profile covers around 10,000 distinct CDR3 sequences, with roughly 4% appearing a single time and around 6.9% taken by the ten largest. Specified time point: sample taken at primary tumor resection. Extraction of whole RNA from tumor, nontumor lung or frozen PBMC preceded unsorted sequencing. Specimen: normal lung tissue next to the tumor, collected at surgery. All receptors derive from a male donor with early-stage non-small cell lung cancer.

This clonotype rates as medium-sized. Since the library was made to target alpha chains, this beta chain is a stray read and its abundance is not meaningful. This chain links TRBV6-2 or TRBV6-3 with TRBJ2-1, with TRBD1 matching over 9 bases. Germline loops: CDR1 MNHEY, CDR2 SVGEGT. The CDR3 runs to 17 residues. V trimming: 6 bases; J trimming: 0 bases; junction bases outside the gene matches: 9. The CDR3 DNA reads as TGTGCCAGCAGGCAGAGCTGGACAGGGGCCTCCTACAATGAGCAGTTCTTC. It yields the protein CASRQSWTGASYNEQFF.

This clonotype appeared many times. This beta chain came through as a stray read in a library set up for alpha chains, and its size says little. The chain joins TRBV20-1 to TRBJ2-7, with 9 positions matching TRBD1. CDR1 is DFQATT, CDR2 SNEGSKA, per germline (reference sequence). There are 14 residues in the CDR3. Trimming cost V 4 bases and J 0 bases; bases outside gene matches: 4. In DNA, the CDR3 is TGCAGTGCTATGGGACAGGGACACTCCTACGAGCAGTACTTC. Protein product: CSAMGQGHSYEQYF.

This clonotype was seen at least ten times. As an off-target read in a library built for alpha chains, this beta chain has a frequency of little significance. The rearrangement uses TRBV20-1 and TRBJ2-1, with D possibly being TRBD2 (5 bases). The V gene's germline CDR1 is DFQATT and CDR2 SNEGSKA (reference sequence). The CDR3 loop spans 14 amino acids. Trimming left V 0 bases short and J 6 bases short, with 12 bases between. The CDR3 protein is CSARDLTRPNEQFF. The DNA of the CDR3 is TGCAGTGCTAGAGATCTAACTAGACCCAATGAGCAGTTCTTC.

This clonotype occurred many times. Because this beta chain is a stray read in a library intended to capture alpha chains, its abundance should not be given much weight. The rearrangement uses TRBV24-1 and TRBJ1-1; TRBD1 matches at 9 bases. J gave up 1 base and V 7 bases, and 0 bases lay outside the gene matches. From germline, CDR1 is KGHDR and CDR2 SFDVKD. CDR3 length equals 13 residues. CDR3 protein: CATRGQGNTEAFF. DNA of the CDR3: TGTGCCACCAGGGGACAGGGGAACACTGAAGCTTTCTTT.

This clonotype showed up many times. This sequence may be a read error, since a much larger clone differs from it by one base. Little can be read into the size of this beta chain, an off-target read in a library designed for alpha chains. V usage is TRBV28 and J usage is TRBJ2-2; D not resolved. Looked up from germline, CDR1 is MDHEN and CDR2 is SYDVKM. The length of the CDR3 is 11 residues. V lost 5 bases, J lost 3 bases, and 1 base lay in between. CDR3 sequence reads: CASSDTGELFF. CDR3 DNA: TGTGCCAGCAGTGACACCGGGGAGCTGTTTTTT.

Turning to this clonotype: It may be a read error: a sequence one base away is much more abundant. A library made for alpha chains picked up this beta chain off target, so its size means little. J is TRBJ2-2 and V is TRBV6-1; D possibly corresponds to TRBD1 (6 bases). V was pared by 7 bases and J by 1 base, with 22 bases between. The CDR3 is 18 residues long. Germline-derived CDR1 and CDR2 are MNHNS and SASEGT. CDR3 coding DNA: TGTGCCAGCATGCCCCGTAGGGGCAGGGGCCAGAACACCGGGGAGCTGTTTTTT. Translating gives CASMPRRGRGQNTGELFF.

This clonotype was recorded at least ten times. Since the library was made to target alpha chains, this beta chain is a stray read and its abundance is not meaningful. The V and J genes are TRBV29-1 and TRBJ2-3, with 8 nucleotides matching TRBD2. CDR3 length: 16 amino acids. The germline V gene has CDR1 SQVTM and CDR2 ANQGSEA. V gave up 1 base and J gave up 2 bases; unmatched junction bases: 8. CDR3 coding DNA: TGCAGCGTTGAAGCGATGGTAGCGGGGCCCACAGATACGCAGTATTTT. Amino acid sequence: CSVEAMVAGPTDTQYF.

This clonotype is categorized as medium-sized. This beta chain is an unintended read in a library built for alpha chains; its size means little. CDR3 in DNA: TGCAGCGTTGAAGGCAGGGGTGGGACCGGGGAGCTGTTTTTT. This gives the protein CSVEGRGGTGELFF. The rearrangement uses TRBV29-1 and TRBJ2-2, with D perhaps matching TRBD1 (6 bases). Looked up from germline, CDR1 is SQVTM and CDR2 is ANQGSEA. This CDR3 contains 14 residues. The V and J ends lost 1 base and 5 bases respectively, with 11 bases between them.

The sample holds many counts of this clonotype. This beta chain is a stray read from a library made for alpha chains; its abundance is not meaningful. The chain carries TRBV29-1 and TRBJ1-5; TRBD1 might be the D (5 bases). CDR3 size: 13 residues. Between the trimmed V and J ends, which lost 6 bases and 0 bases, there was a span of 9 bases. Germline loops: CDR1 SQVTM, CDR2 ANQGSEA. The CDR3 loop reads CSVGTASNQPQHF. CDR3 DNA sequence: TGCAGCGTGGGGACGGCTAGCAATCAGCCCCAGCATTTT.

This clonotype was counted at least ten times. A library prepared for alpha chains yielded this beta chain as an off-target read; its size is of little meaning. This rearrangement joins TRBV29-1 to TRBJ1-5; TRBD1 aligns across 10 bases. Germline loops: CDR1 SQVTM, CDR2 ANQGSEA. The trim removed 0 bases at V and 2 bases at J, leaving 1 base unmatched. There are 15 residues in the CDR3. The CDR3 spells CSVEDGTGGNQPQHF. Written as DNA, the CDR3 is TGCAGCGTTGAAGACGGGACAGGGGGCAATCAGCCCCAGCATTTT.

This clonotype was recorded at least ten times. This beta chain was picked up by a library intended for alpha chains and is off target, so its count carries little meaning. The chain carries TRBV3-1 and TRBJ2-1; 7 bases fit TRBD1. Unmatched junction bases numbered 9, after V lost 1 base and J lost 0 bases. Germline assignment: CDR1 LGHDT and CDR2 YNNKEL (reference sequence). The CDR3 covers 18 residues. CDR3 sequence reads: CASSQALQGLSSYNEQFF. The DNA of the CDR3 is TGTGCCAGCAGCCAAGCATTACAGGGGCTGAGCTCCTACAATGAGCAGTTCTTC.

This clonotype occurred many times. This beta chain is off target for a library built for alpha chains, so its abundance means little. The J gene is TRBJ2-3, the V gene TRBV10-3, with D possibly TRBD2 on 6 matching bases. Trimming took off 6 bases at V and 3 bases at J, with 10 bases between the two ends. Germline V CDR1 and CDR2: ENHRY, SYGVKD. CDR3 length: 13 amino acids. The CDR3: CAISGAGTDTQYF. As DNA, the CDR3 is TGTGCCATCAGCGGGGCGGGGACAGATACGCAGTATTTT.

The table lists this clonotype with many counts. Since the library was made to target alpha chains, this beta chain is a stray read and its abundance is not meaningful. This sequence joins TRBV7-8 and TRBJ2-1, with 8 bases identical to TRBD1. This CDR3 is built from 17 residues. Trimming took 5 bases from V and 0 from J; bases not matched to a gene: 9. Germline assignment: CDR1 SGHVS and CDR2 FQNEAQ. The CDR3 protein is CASSTKPGTGSYNEQFF. The CDR3 bases are TGTGCCAGCAGCACAAAGCCCGGGACAGGCTCCTACAATGAGCAGTTCTTC.

This clonotype came up many times. This beta chain is a stray sequence in a library constructed for alpha chains; its clone size is not meaningful. The chain is built from TRBV6-1 and TRBJ2-7, with D possibly called TRBD1 or TRBD2 (5 bases each). The CDR3 contains 17 residues. CDR1 and CDR2 (germline): MNHNS, SASEGT. Trimming stripped 3 bases from V and 0 bases from J, with 18 bases between. CDR3 sequence (DNA): TGTGCCAGCAGTGATCAAGTATGGGGGTCCACCTCCTACGAGCAGTACTTC. Its protein is CASSDQVWGSTSYEQYF.

This clonotype is medium-sized by share. This beta chain came through as a stray read in a library set up for alpha chains, and its size says little. DNA of the CDR3: TGCAGCGCTTGGGGTAGTGAGCAGTACTTC. Amino acid sequence: CSAWGSEQYF. J is TRBJ2-7 and V is TRBV29-1; D ambiguous. The CDR3 sequence is 10 residues long. The ends were cut back, 7 bases at V and 7 bases at J, with 11 bases in the middle. CDR1 and CDR2 from the germline V gene are SQVTM and ANQGSEA.

In its sample, this clonotype is large. In a library made to pick up alpha chains, this beta chain is a stray read with a size that means little. V usage is TRBV4-3 and J usage is TRBJ1-2; perhaps TRBD1 as D (6 bases). Germline V gives CDR1 LGHNA, CDR2 YSLEER. Trimming cost V 0 bases and J 4 bases, with 9 bases left between them. There are 14 residues in the CDR3. CDR3: CASSQDRGGYGYTF. CDR3 nucleotides: TGCGCCAGCAGCCAAGACAGGGGCGGCTATGGCTACACCTTC.

This clonotype is judged medium-sized. This beta chain came through as a stray read in a library set up for alpha chains, and its size says little. The chain is built from TRBV7-9 and TRBJ1-5; weak D call: TRBD1 (5 bases). This CDR3 comprises 14 residues. In germline, CDR1 is SEHNR, CDR2 FQNEAQ (reference sequence). V gave up 3 bases and J gave up 3 bases, with 9 bases separating them. The CDR3 region is CASSLSGNNQPQHF. CDR3 DNA: TGTGCCAGCAGCTTGTCAGGGAACAATCAGCCCCAGCATTTT.

This clonotype was observed a few times. Within a library made for alpha chains, this beta chain is off target, and its count is uninformative. The V call is TRBV12-3 or TRBV12-4, the J call TRBJ2-2, with TRBD1 as a possible D gene (5 bases). With 0 bases removed from V and 5 bases from J, the gap between germline ends came to 10 bases. This CDR3 region has 15 residues. CDR3 sequence: CASSLAGAGTGELFF. DNA for the CDR3: TGTGCCAGCAGTTTAGCAGGGGCCGGGACCGGGGAGCTGTTTTTT.

This clonotype was detected a few times. This beta chain appears as a stray read in a library generated for alpha chains; its size is not informative. The rearrangement uses TRBV5-1 and TRBJ1-5; D is unresolved. The length of the CDR3 is 15 residues. V was trimmed by 3 bases and J by 2 bases, leaving 12 bases between them. Germline V lookup: CDR1 SGHRS, CDR2 YFSETQ. The CDR3 nucleotides read TGCGCCAGCAGCTATGGCGGGCAGGGCAATCAGCCCCAGCATTTT. Protein product: CASSYGGQGNQPQHF.

This clonotype occurred many times. This beta chain was picked up by a library intended for alpha chains and is off target, so its count carries little meaning. The genes are TRBV7-9 and TRBJ2-3; 14 positions match TRBD2. The CDR3 runs 16 residues. The junction had 7 bases not matched to a gene; V was cut back by 5 bases and J by 6 bases. Germline V lookup: CDR1 SEHNR, CDR2 FQNEAQ (reference sequence). This chain's CDR3 is CASSQGLAGASDTQYF. For the CDR3, the DNA is TGTGCCAGCAGCCAGGGACTAGCGGGAGCCTCGGATACGCAGTATTTT.

This clonotype was observed a few times. Since it is a stray read in a library aimed at alpha chains, this beta chain has a size that is not meaningful. The chain combines TRBV27 with TRBJ1-2, with 9 bases identical to TRBD1. The CDR3 contains 14 residues. The J segment lost 5 bases and the V segment lost 2 bases, leaving 3 bases of the junction unmatched. Germline V lookup: CDR1 MNHEY, CDR2 SMNVEV (reference sequence). CDR3 protein: CASSLKGTGYGYTF. Here the CDR3 DNA reads TGTGCCAGCAGTTTAAAGGGGACAGGGTATGGCTACACCTTC.

By share, this clonotype ranks as medium-sized. This beta chain slipped into a library made for alpha chains as a stray read, so its size is not meaningful. The chain uses TRBV9 and TRBJ2-1, with 15 positions matching TRBD2. Germline assignment: CDR1 SGDLS and CDR2 YYNGEE. The CDR3 has 18 residues. V was pared by 4 bases and J by 6 bases, with 11 bases of the junction left unmatched. As DNA, the CDR3 is TGTGCCAGCAGCCCGGGACTAGCGGGAGGCGGAACCGTCAATGAGCAGTTCTTC. Translated, it gives CASSPGLAGGGTVNEQFF.

This clonotype was seen at least ten times. Found in a library prepared for alpha chains, this beta chain is an off-target read, and its abundance has little meaning. The chain is built from TRBV12-3 or TRBV12-4 and TRBJ1-4; possible D gene TRBD1, 5 bases. V dropped 5 bases and J dropped 4 bases, with 11 bases sitting between them. This CDR3 region has 14 residues. Written as DNA, the CDR3 is TGTGCCAGCAGTCCCGACAGACATAATGAAAAACTGTTTTTT. It yields the protein CASSPDRHNEKLFF.

By its share, this clonotype is medium-sized. This beta chain represents an off-target read in a library built for alpha chains; its size is of limited meaning. The chain is built from TRBV20-1 and TRBJ2-2; no clear D gene. This CDR3 comprises 13 residues. From germline, CDR1 is DFQATT and CDR2 SNEGSKA (reference sequence). The V and J ends lost 1 base and 4 bases respectively, with 7 bases between them. As DNA, the CDR3 is TGCAGTGCTAGAGCTCCTGTCACCGGGGAGCTGTTTTTT. As protein: CSARAPVTGELFF.

At least ten counts were recorded for this clonotype. The library was designed around alpha chains, so this beta chain is a stray read whose abundance carries little weight. This rearrangement joins TRBV5-6 to TRBJ1-1; D not resolved. The CDR3 sequence is 14 residues long. The ends were cut back, 3 bases at V and 0 bases at J, with 9 bases in the middle. Germline V CDR1 and CDR2: SGHDT, YYEEEE. The CDR3 spells CASSYITVNTEAFF. The CDR3 DNA follows: TGTGCCAGCAGCTATATTACAGTGAACACTGAAGCTTTCTTT.

This clonotype was counted many times. Since it is a stray read in a library aimed at alpha chains, this beta chain has a size that is not meaningful. The chain joins TRBV12-5 to TRBJ1-5; D unclear. CDR3 length equals 12 residues. CDR1 and CDR2 (germline): LGHNT, FRNRAP. The V gene lost 7 bases and the J gene lost 6 bases, with 10 bases spanning the gap. Here the CDR3 DNA reads TGTGCTAGTGCCTTAGGCACTCAGCCCCAGCATTTT. The encoded protein is CASALGTQPQHF.

This clonotype occurred many times. This beta chain turned up in a library designed for alpha chains; as an off-target read, its abundance says little. The V call is TRBV11-2, the J call TRBJ2-1; 12 bases are a match to TRBD2. The V and J ends lost 4 bases and 6 bases, in that order; junction bases with no gene match: 7. Germline V gene lookup returns CDR1 SGHAT and CDR2 FQNNGV. CDR3 size: 16 residues. DNA for the CDR3: TGTGCCAGCAGCTCTCCTCGACTAGCGGGAGCCAATGAGCAGTTCTTC. Encoded protein: CASSSPRLAGANEQFF. The whole variable domain, filled in from reference TRBV11-2 and TRBJ2-1, reads EAGVAQSPRYKIIEKRQSVAFWCNPISGHATLYWYQQILGQGPKLLIQFQNNGVVDDSQLPKDRFSAERLKGVDSTLKIQPAKLEDSAVYLCASSSPRLAGANEQFFGPGTRLTVL.

This clonotype was seen ten or more times. Because this beta chain is a stray read in a library intended to capture alpha chains, its abundance should not be given much weight. The V and J genes are TRBV25-1 and TRBJ2-3; 10 positions agree with TRBD2. This CDR3 has 14 amino acids. CDR1 is MGHDK, CDR2 SYGVNS, per germline. After removal of 4 bases from V and 4 bases from J, the junction contained 2 bases not matched to a gene. The CDR3, as DNA: TGTGCCAGCAGTGCTAGCGGGGGTTCAGATACGCAGTATTTT. The encoded protein is CASSASGGSDTQYF. Full variable domain (rest looked up from reference TRBV25-1 and TRBJ2-3): EADIYQTPRYLVIGTGKKITLECSQTMGHDKMYWYQQDPGMELHLIHYSYGVNSTEKGDLSSESTVSRIRTEHFPLTLESARPSHTSQYLCASSASGGSDTQYFGPGTRLTVL.

In this sample, this clonotype turned up many times. The library was designed around alpha chains, so this beta chain is a stray read whose abundance carries little weight. The chain is built from TRBV29-1 and TRBJ1-1; D possibly corresponds to TRBD1 (5 bases). Germline CDR1 SQVTM, CDR2 ANQGSEA. V lost 3 bases, J lost 6 bases, and 17 bases lay in between. The CDR3 contains 14 residues. CDR3: CSVDVAGGSPEAFF. The CDR3 region has the DNA TGCAGCGTTGATGTAGCGGGGGGTAGCCCTGAAGCTTTCTTT.

This clonotype is medium-sized by share. Since the library was made to target alpha chains, this beta chain is a stray read and its abundance is not meaningful. The chain carries TRBV6-2 or TRBV6-3 and TRBJ2-3, with 9 bases aligning to TRBD1. CDR1 is MNHEY and CDR2 is SVGEGT in the germline V gene. The CDR3 length is 15 residues. The ends lost 2 bases at V and 4 bases at J; junction bases unmatched: 4. The CDR3, as DNA: TGTGCCAGCAGTTACAGGGACAGGGTCTCAGATACGCAGTATTTT. Residues: CASSYRDRVSDTQYF.

This clonotype came up many times. Within a library made for alpha chains, this beta chain is off target, and its count is uninformative. The chain couples TRBV28 to TRBJ2-4; 8 bases align to TRBD2. The CDR3 length is 17 residues. Germline loops: CDR1 MDHEN, CDR2 SYDVKM. The V segment lost 4 bases and the J segment 0 bases; nucleotides outside the gene matches: 8. In DNA, the CDR3 is TGTGCCAGCAGTTCCCCGGCGGGAGGTCTAGCCAAAAACATTCAGTACTTC. Translation gives CASSSPAGGLAKNIQYF.